A single sample is the source of the 29 T cell receptor beta chains below, sequenced in a study of PD-1 blockade in classical Hodgkin lymphoma. Every patient had relapsed following autologous stem cell transplantation, and cohorts differed in brentuximab vedotin exposure. The method was immunoSEQ multiplex PCR; TCRdb's version includes in-frame clones alone and lacks a portion of them. This table holds 110,000 or so clones, about nine tenths found once. Sequencing was performed on peripheral blood mononuclear cells (PBMCs), taken before the second cycle of nivolumab. These TCRs come from a human donor with classical Hodgkin lymphoma.

The gene calls are TRBV6-5 and TRBJ2-3; D is possibly TRBD2 (6 bases). The germline gives CDR1 MNHEY, CDR2 SVGAGI. The germline V and J ends were trimmed by 7 bases and 2 bases, with 16 bases remaining between them. The CDR3 totals 15 residues. The CDR3 sequence: CASKKGSGHTDTQYF. In DNA form, the CDR3 reads TGTGCCAGCAAGAAGGGTAGCGGACACACAGATACGCAGTATTTT.

The genes are TRBV6-1 and TRBJ1-2; TRBD1 matches 7 bases. Germline assignment: CDR1 MNHNS and CDR2 SASEGT. Germline trimming cut 7 bases from V and 3 bases from J; bases unmatched to any gene: 2. The CDR3 consists of 12 residues. CDR3 sequence reads: CASTQGDYGYTF. DNA for the CDR3: TGTGCCAGCACGCAGGGGGACTATGGCTACACCTTC.

V is TRBV10-2 and J is TRBJ2-7, with 7 bases that match TRBD1. Germline lookup yields CDR1 WSHSY and CDR2 SAAADI. The CDR3 loop spans 14 amino acids. J was trimmed by 1 base and V by 2 bases; bases with no gene match: 2. The CDR3: CASSEMGQSYEQYF. The CDR3 bases are TGCGCCAGCAGTGAGATGGGACAGTCCTACGAGCAGTACTTC.

This clone is categorized as medium-sized. V and J are TRBV9 and TRBJ2-1; 7 bases align to TRBD2. This CDR3 region has 19 residues. Unmatched junction bases numbered 21, after V lost 3 bases and J lost 6 bases. Germline V gene sequence: CDR1 SGDLS, CDR2 YYNGEE. CDR3 protein: CASSAQPLASSLGGNEQFF. The CDR3 DNA follows: TGTGCCAGCAGCGCCCAACCACTAGCGTCCTCACTGGGGGGCAATGAGCAGTTCTTC.

This chain links TRBV12-2 with TRBJ2-7; TRBD2 is the table's D call and was not checked against the DNA. TRBV12-2 is a documented pseudogene. This CDR3 spans 17 amino acids. The CDR3 sequence: CASRLALETSGTYEQYF. The CDR3 bases are TGTGCAAGTCGCTTAGCCTTAGAAACTAGCGGCACCTACGAGCAGTACTTC.

The chain recombines TRBV7-2 with TRBJ1-5, with 8 bases that match TRBD1. The CDR3 sequence is 15 residues long. V gave up 2 bases and J gave up 2 bases; unmatched junction bases: 2. CDR1 SGHTA and CDR2 FQGNSA come from the germline V gene. As DNA, the CDR3 is TGTGCCAGCAGCTTACAGACAGGGGGCAATCAGCCCCAGCATTTT. It is translated as CASSLQTGGNQPQHF.

The rearrangement joins TRBV11-2 to TRBJ2-1, with 11 bases that match TRBD2. Looked up from germline, CDR1 is SGHAT and CDR2 is FQNNGV. The CDR3 runs 17 residues. V lost 0 bases, J lost 7 bases, and 8 bases stayed unmatched. CDR3 nucleotide sequence: TGTGCCAGCAGCTTAGACATACTAGCGGGGGTAACTAATGAGCAGTTCTTC. Protein product: CASSLDILAGVTNEQFF.

This clone was picked up one time. J is TRBJ2-7 and V is TRBV5-1; D perhaps matches TRBD1 (6 bases). Trimming pared 0 bases from V and 9 bases from J, leaving 19 bases between. Germline V CDR1 and CDR2: SGHRS, YFSETQ. There are 15 residues in the CDR3. Here the CDR3 DNA reads TGCGCCAGCAGCTTGGACGGTAGGGAAAGACAGGCGCAGTACTTC. This encodes CASSLDGRERQAQYF.

This sequence joins TRBV11-2 and TRBJ2-7, with 12 bases identical to TRBD2. Looked up from germline, CDR1 is SGHAT and CDR2 is FQNNGV. The V segment lost 5 bases and the J segment 3 bases; nucleotides outside the gene matches: 8. The CDR3 loop spans 16 amino acids. The CDR3: CASSRGLAGGGYEQYF. CDR3 nucleotides: TGTGCCAGCAGCCGAGGGCTAGCGGGAGGGGGCTACGAGCAGTACTTC.

This sequence joins TRBV28 and TRBJ2-7; TRBD2 aligns across 10 bases. With V trimmed by 5 bases and J by 0 bases, 7 bases remained unmatched. From germline, CDR1 is MDHEN and CDR2 SYDVKM. The CDR3 runs to 16 residues. The CDR3 loop reads CASSLTSGISSYEQYF. CDR3 DNA sequence: TGTGCCAGCAGTCTTACTAGCGGGATAAGCTCCTACGAGCAGTACTTC.

The chain combines TRBV18 with TRBJ1-5; 7 positions match TRBD1. The CDR3 extends over 16 amino acids. Germline V gene data show CDR1 as KGHSH and CDR2 as LQKENI. The J segment lost 5 bases and the V segment lost 6 bases, leaving 13 bases of the junction unmatched. In nucleotides, the CDR3 is TGTGCCAGCTCGATAATAGGACAGGCGGGTTATCAGCCCCAGCATTTT. This codes for CASSIIGQAGYQPQHF.

The rearrangement uses TRBV7-9 and TRBJ2-7; D possibly uses TRBD1 or TRBD2 (5 bases each). Germline CDR1 reads SEHNR; CDR2 reads FQNEAQ (reference sequence). The ends were cut back, 10 bases at V and 3 bases at J, with 16 bases in the middle. CDR3 length: 13 residues. CDR3 amino acids: CATEGQSNYEQYF. The CDR3 DNA sequence: TGTGCCACCGAGGGGCAGAGTAACTACGAGCAGTACTTC.

The chain has TRBV6-1 and TRBJ2-5, with D hard to call. Per the germline V gene, CDR1 is MNHNS and CDR2 is SASEGT. V shed 5 bases and J shed 5 bases, with 12 bases lying between them. This CDR3 has 13 residues. This CDR3 reads CASSRGMWETQYF. In nucleotides, the CDR3 is TGTGCCAGCAGTCGCGGCATGTGGGAGACCCAGTACTTC.

The gene calls are TRBV11-2 and TRBJ2-5; a possible D gene is TRBD2 (6 bases). V shed 1 base and J shed 1 base, with 13 bases lying between them. CDR1 SGHAT and CDR2 FQNNGV come from the germline V gene. The CDR3 covers 16 residues. The CDR3 nucleotides are TGTGCCAGCAGCTTAGGACTAGACCCCTTCCAAGAGACCCAGTACTTC. Translating gives CASSLGLDPFQETQYF.

The rearrangement uses TRBV30 and TRBJ1-5; the D is unclear. This CDR3 contains 14 residues. Germline lookup yields CDR1 GTSNPN and CDR2 SVGIG (reference sequence). The V end lost 3 bases, the J end lost 2 bases, and 11 bases lay between the germline ends. The CDR3 DNA sequence: TGTGCCTGGAGCTGGACGGGAGGCAATCAGCCCCAGCATTTT. This codes for CAWSWTGGNQPQHF. Based on the CDR3 plus reference TRBV30 and TRBJ1-5, the full variable domain is SQTIHQWPATLVQPVGSPLSLECTVEGTSNPNLYWYRQAAGRGLQLLFYSVGIGQISSEVPQNLSASRPQDRQFILSSKKLLLSDSGFYLCAWSWTGGNQPQHFGDGTRLSIL.

This clone was counted once. The chain combines TRBV5-4 with TRBJ1-1, with 7 positions matching TRBD1. CDR1 is SGHNT and CDR2 is YYREEE in the germline V gene (reference sequence). This CDR3 region has 16 residues. Trimming took 0 bases from V and 6 from J; bases not matched to a gene: 11. The CDR3 sequence is CASSLDRGPPKSEAFF. The CDR3 nucleotides read TGTGCCAGCAGCTTGGACAGGGGCCCTCCCAAGTCTGAAGCTTTCTTT.

The chain links TRBV6-5 to TRBJ1-4; the D is unclear. The CDR3 has 14 amino acids. Germline assignment: CDR1 MNHEY and CDR2 SVGAGI. V lost 2 bases to trimming and J lost 8 bases, with 12 bases between them. CDR3 nucleotides: TGTGCCAGCAGTTACAGTGGGGTGGGAGAAAAACTGTTTTTT. This translates into CASSYSGVGEKLFF.

This clone occurred once. The genes are TRBV18 and TRBJ2-6, with a weak D call TRBD1 (5 bases). The V end lost 5 bases, the J end lost 0 bases, and 17 bases lay between the germline ends. The CDR3 is made up of 18 amino acids. Looked up from germline, CDR1 is KGHSH and CDR2 is LQKENI. CDR3 loop: CASSSTTEVLSGANVLTF. The CDR3 nucleotides read TGTGCCAGCTCATCGACGACAGAGGTCCTCTCTGGGGCCAACGTCCTGACTTTC. The whole variable domain, remainder taken from reference TRBV18 and TRBJ2-6, is NAGVMQNPRHLVRRRGQEARLRCSPMKGHSHVYWYRQLPEEGLKFMVYLQKENIIDESGMPKERFSAEFPKEGPSILRIQQVVRGDSAAYFCASSSTTEVLSGANVLTFGAGSRLTVL.

The genes are TRBV7-9 and TRBJ2-2; 9 nucleotides match TRBD2. CDR1 is SEHNR, CDR2 FQNEAQ, per germline (reference sequence). With V trimmed by 3 bases and J by 6 bases, 8 bases remained unmatched. CDR3 length equals 16 residues. This CDR3 reads CASSLSLAGHPGELFF. In nucleotides, the CDR3 is TGTGCCAGCAGCTTGAGTCTAGCGGGACACCCCGGGGAGCTGTTTTTT.

This clone was observed once. This chain connects TRBV19 to TRBJ1-5; D ambiguous. Germline CDR1 and CDR2: LNHDA and SQIVND (reference sequence). This CDR3 has 14 residues. V lost 0 bases and J lost 5, with 8 bases in between. The CDR3: CASSIESGDQPQHF. The CDR3 region has the DNA TGTGCCAGTAGTATAGAGTCCGGGGATCAGCCCCAGCATTTT.

This chain joins TRBV29-1 and TRBJ2-1; 9 nucleotides align to TRBD1. The CDR3 spans 12 residues. Germline V gene lookup returns CDR1 SQVTM and CDR2 ANQGSEA. Trimming removed 7 bases from V and 8 bases from J; junction bases left unmatched: 6. CDR3 coding DNA: TGCAGCGACGGACAGGGGTGGGATGAGCAGTTCTTC. This gives the protein CSDGQGWDEQFF.

This clone appeared once. The chain recombines TRBV10-3 with TRBJ2-7; possibly TRBD2 for D (6 bases). V dropped 0 bases and J dropped 5 bases, with 23 bases sitting between them. Germline V gene lookup returns CDR1 ENHRY and CDR2 SYGVKD. There are 18 residues in the CDR3. The CDR3 here is CAISESLTGAAEWNEQYF. CDR3 nucleotide sequence: TGTGCCATCAGTGAGTCTCTAACGGGAGCGGCGGAGTGGAACGAGCAGTACTTC.

There are a few counts of this clone. The chain carries TRBV10-1 and TRBJ1-5; D gene ambiguous. Per germline, CDR1 WNHNN and CDR2 SYGVQD (reference sequence). V shed 5 bases and J shed 3 bases, with 5 bases lying between them. The CDR3 spans 12 residues. In DNA, the CDR3 is TGCGCCAGCAGTACAACCAATCAGCCCCAGCATTTT. Translation gives CASSTTNQPQHF.

The chain joins TRBV4-1 to TRBJ2-1; a possible D gene is TRBD2 (6 bases). The CDR3 has 13 amino acids. Trimming stripped 4 bases from V and 8 bases from J, with 12 bases between. Germline V gene lookup returns CDR1 MGHRA and CDR2 YSYEKL. The CDR3 region is CASSLRRGDEQFF. The CDR3 coding sequence is TGCGCCAGCAGCCTACGGAGGGGTGATGAGCAGTTCTTC.

V and J are TRBV6-5 and TRBJ1-2, with D possibly TRBD1 on 6 matching bases. The V and J ends lost 10 bases and 1 base respectively, with 16 bases between them. The germline V gene encodes CDR1 MNHEY and CDR2 SVGAGI. This CDR3 region has 14 residues. The CDR3 DNA reads TGTGCCATTCGGTCGGGGGCTCGTAACTATGGCTACACCTTC. It specifies CAIRSGARNYGYTF.

Remarks on this clone: The junction departs from the called germline gene at one end, perhaps through a read error. The rearrangement links TRBV4-2 to TRBJ1-5; D call uncertain. This CDR3 region has 13 residues. CDR1 LGHNA and CDR2 YNFKEQ come from the germline V gene. CDR3 sequence reads: CVSSQDYNQPQHF. The CDR3 nucleotides read TGTGTCAGCAGCCAAGATTACAATCAGCCCCAGCATTTT.

The J gene is TRBJ2-4, the V gene TRBV11-2; unclear D gene. Germline V CDR1 and CDR2: SGHAT, FQNNGV. Trimming took off 1 base at V and 7 bases at J, with 5 bases between the two ends. The CDR3 runs to 12 residues. The CDR3 here is CASSLGVNIQYF. CDR3 nucleotides: TGTGCCAGCAGCTTAGGGGTGAACATTCAGTACTTC.

V usage is TRBV19 and J usage is TRBJ2-3; 11 nucleotides line up with TRBD2. CDR3 length: 16 amino acids. CDR1 and CDR2 from the germline V gene are LNHDA and SQIVND (reference sequence). Germline trimming cut 5 bases from V and 3 bases from J; bases unmatched to any gene: 7. CDR3 bases: TGTGCCAGTAGTGAGGAGGCTAGCGGGAGGACAGATACGCAGTATTTT. Its translation: CASSEEASGRTDTQYF.

The rearrangement links TRBV19 to TRBJ2-5, with 7 bases matching TRBD1. The CDR3 runs 15 residues. J was trimmed by 5 bases and V by 8 bases; bases with no gene match: 14. The germline V gene has CDR1 LNHDA and CDR2 SQIVND (reference sequence). CDR3 nucleotide sequence: TGTGCCAGTGACCCGGGACAGAGGGTAGGGGAGACCCAGTACTTC. It is translated as CASDPGQRVGETQYF.